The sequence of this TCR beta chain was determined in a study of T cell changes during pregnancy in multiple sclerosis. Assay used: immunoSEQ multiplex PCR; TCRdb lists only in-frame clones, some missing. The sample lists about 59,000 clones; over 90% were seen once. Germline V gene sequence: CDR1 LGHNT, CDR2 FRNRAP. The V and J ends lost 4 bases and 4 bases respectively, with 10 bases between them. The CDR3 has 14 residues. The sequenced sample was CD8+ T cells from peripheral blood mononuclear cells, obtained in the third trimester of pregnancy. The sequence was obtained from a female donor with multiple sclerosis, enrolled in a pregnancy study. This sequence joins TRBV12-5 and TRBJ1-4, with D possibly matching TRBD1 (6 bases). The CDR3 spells CASGSTGYNEKLFF. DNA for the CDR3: TGTGCTAGTGGTTCGACAGGCTATAATGAAAAACTGTTTTTT.